The 13 T cell receptor beta chains below come from one sample, sequenced in a study of cytomegalovirus exposure and HLA in healthy donors. PCR primers comprised 60 Vbeta and 13 Jbeta primers. Assay used: immunoSEQ multiplex PCR; TCRdb lists only in-frame clones, some missing. Its table records approximately 120,000 clones. The sequenced sample was PBMCs. The receptors come from a man aged 25-45 years in good health and CMV-seronegative.

This chain links TRBV30 with TRBJ1-1; D may be TRBD1 (6 bases). The ends were cut back, 5 bases at V and 4 bases at J, with 14 bases in the middle. Germline values: CDR1 GTSNPN, CDR2 SVGIG (reference sequence). The CDR3 runs 13 residues. The CDR3 loop is CAWWGPSSTEAFF. CDR3 coding DNA: TGTGCCTGGTGGGGGCCTTCAAGCACTGAAGCTTTCTTT.

The CDR3 DNA reads TGTGCCAGCAGCTTAGATTCGCGCGGTCTTTACAATGAGCAGTTCTTC. This translates into CASSLDSRGLYNEQFF. The chain joins TRBV7-8 to TRBJ2-1; the D is unclear. CDR1 and CDR2 from the germline V gene are SGHVS and FQNEAQ. V lost 1 base, J lost 4 bases, and 14 bases lay in between. The CDR3 has 16 amino acids. Full variable domain (remainder filled in from reference TRBV7-8 and TRBJ2-1): GAGVSQSPRYKVAKRGQDVALRCDPISGHVSLFWYQQALGQGPEFLTYFQNEAQLDKSGLPSDRFFAERPEGSVSTLKIQRTQQEDSAVYLCASSLDSRGLYNEQFFGPGTRLTVL.

CDR3 nucleotide sequence: TGTGCCTGGATCTCCGGGGCCGGGGGTGCCTATAATTCACCCCTCCACTTT. It specifies CAWISGAGGAYNSPLHF. This chain joins TRBV30 and TRBJ1-6; TRBD1 is a possible D gene (5 bases). CDR3 length: 17 amino acids. The V gene's germline CDR1 is GTSNPN and CDR2 SVGIG (reference sequence). Trimming pared 4 bases from V and 2 bases from J, leaving 18 bases between.

The V call is TRBV11-3, the J call TRBJ2-1, with a tentative D call TRBD2 (5 bases). The V gene lost 5 bases and the J gene lost 1 base, with 12 bases spanning the gap. The germline V gene encodes CDR1 SGHNT and CDR2 YENEEA. This CDR3 spans 15 amino acids. CDR3 region: CASSPGRVSYNEQFF. Written as DNA, the CDR3 is TGTGCCAGCAGCCCGGGAAGGGTGTCCTACAATGAGCAGTTCTTC.

The chain uses TRBV25-1 and TRBJ1-2, with TRBD1 matching over 7 bases. The germline CDR1 and CDR2 sequences are MGHDK and SYGVNS. V dropped 4 bases and J dropped 4; count of bases not matched to a gene: 0. CDR3 size: 12 residues. The CDR3, as DNA: TGTGCCAGCAGTGCAGGGGGCTATGGCTACACCTTC. Protein: CASSAGGYGYTF.

The chain recombines TRBV7-6 with TRBJ1-1; TRBD1 matches 7 bases. The CDR3 length is 11 residues. V shed 5 bases, J shed 6 bases, and the junction held 0 bases outside the gene matches. Germline V gene sequence: CDR1 SGHVS, CDR2 FNYEAQ. This CDR3 is CASSTGAEAFF. The DNA of the CDR3 is TGTGCCAGCAGCACAGGGGCTGAAGCTTTCTTT.

V usage is TRBV28 and J usage is TRBJ1-4; the D gene is possibly TRBD1 (6 bases). CDR1 is MDHEN, CDR2 SYDVKM, per germline. The CDR3 spans 15 residues. The ends were cut back, 3 bases at V and 4 bases at J, with 12 bases in the middle. The CDR3 coding sequence is TGTGCCAGCAGTTTGAGTACAGGGCTTAATGAAAAACTGTTTTTT. Protein sequence: CASSLSTGLNEKLFF.

The CDR3 protein is CASSLNPLAAGELFF. CDR3 coding DNA: TGTGCCAGCAGCTTGAACCCACTGGCGGCCGGGGAGCTGTTTTTT. The chain uses TRBV5-5 and TRBJ2-2; the D is unclear. Germline-derived CDR1 and CDR2 are SGHKS and YYEKEE (reference sequence). The CDR3 sequence is 15 residues long. V lost 1 base, J lost 6 bases, and 13 bases lay in between.

The rearrangement joins TRBV19 to TRBJ2-3, with TRBD1 as a possible D gene (6 bases). CDR1 LNHDA and CDR2 SQIVND come from the germline V gene (reference sequence). The CDR3 is made up of 14 amino acids. Trimming cost V 4 bases and J 1 base, with 9 bases left between them. The CDR3 sequence is CASSNGTRTDTQYF. The CDR3 DNA follows: TGTGCCAGTAGTAACGGGACACGCACAGATACGCAGTATTTT.

For this clone: The sample contains more than one DNA sequence encoding this CDR3. CDR3 residues: CASSSLGAGTSYEQYF. The CDR3 DNA reads TGTGCCAGCAGCTCCCTGGGAGCGGGGACCTCCTACGAGCAGTACTTC. The chain is built from TRBV11-2 and TRBJ2-7, with 7 positions matching TRBD2. V shed 4 bases and J 0 bases; nucleotides not matched to a gene: 9. The CDR3 consists of 16 residues. Per germline, CDR1 SGHAT and CDR2 FQNNGV.

The rearrangement uses TRBV30 and TRBJ1-5; D gene ambiguous. Germline assignment: CDR1 GTSNPN and CDR2 SVGIG (reference sequence). The CDR3 sequence is 15 residues long. Between the trimmed V and J ends, which lost 0 bases and 0 bases, there was a span of 9 bases. Here the CDR3 reads CAWSVGDFSNQPQHF. DNA of the CDR3: TGTGCCTGGAGTGTAGGAGACTTTAGCAATCAGCCCCAGCATTTT.

The chain carries TRBV7-9 and TRBJ1-4, with no clear D. Germline CDR1 is SEHNR and CDR2 is FQNEAQ (reference sequence). With 0 bases removed from V and 0 bases from J, the gap between germline ends came to 8 bases. This CDR3 spans 16 amino acids. CDR3 sequence reads: CASSLASVATNEKLFF. For the CDR3, the DNA is TGTGCCAGCAGCTTAGCGTCCGTTGCAACTAATGAAAAACTGTTTTTT.

The V and J genes are TRBV6-4 and TRBJ2-6; 7 bases map to TRBD1. This CDR3 has 17 residues. CDR1 and CDR2 from the germline V gene are MRHNA and SNTAGT. The trim removed 0 bases at V and 1 base at J, leaving 3 bases unmatched. The DNA for the CDR3 is TGTGCCAGCAGTGACTCAGGGGGCGCTTCTGGGGCCAACGTCCTGACTTTC. Encoded protein: CASSDSGGASGANVLTF.